This T cell receptor beta chain was sequenced in a study of blood T cell repertoires in COVID-19. Study background: The United States, Italy and Spain provided the acute and convalescent COVID-19 samples. Nucleic acid was either cDNA or gDNA, and it came from T cells, B-cell-depleted T cells, or PBMCs.

In the authors' workflow: Cell counts per sample came from amplifying reference gene primers. Generated by immunoSEQ multiplex PCR, the TCRdb table keeps only in-frame clones and is missing some. V and J calls plus clone size are reproduced from that table; the DNA served to infer D and trimming. Counted here are about 74,000 clones, around 75% occurring once; the ten biggest clones make up more than 20%. Germline V gives CDR1 GTSNPN, CDR2 SVGIG (reference sequence). Trimming left V 2 bases short and J 0 bases short, with 11 bases between. This CDR3 is 14 amino acids long. The chain recombines TRBV30 with TRBJ2-7, with D hard to call. Material: peripheral blood. The TCR comes from a man between 65 and 79 years old with acute or convalescent COVID-19. The CDR3 sequence: CAWSQLGHSYEQYF. CDR3 bases: TGTGCCTGGAGTCAGCTAGGCCACTCCTACGAGCAGTACTTC.